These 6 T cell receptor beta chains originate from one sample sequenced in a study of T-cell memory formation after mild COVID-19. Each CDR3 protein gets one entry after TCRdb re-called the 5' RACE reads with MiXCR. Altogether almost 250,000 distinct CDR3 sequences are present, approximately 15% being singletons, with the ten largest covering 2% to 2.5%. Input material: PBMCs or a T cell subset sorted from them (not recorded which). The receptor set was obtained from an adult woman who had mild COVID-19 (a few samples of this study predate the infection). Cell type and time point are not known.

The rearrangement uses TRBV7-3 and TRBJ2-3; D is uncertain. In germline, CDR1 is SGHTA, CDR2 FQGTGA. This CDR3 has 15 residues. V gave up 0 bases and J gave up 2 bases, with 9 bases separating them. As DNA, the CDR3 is TGTGCCAGCAGCTTAACGGGTACCTACACAGATACGCAGTATTTT. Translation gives CASSLTGTYTDTQYF.

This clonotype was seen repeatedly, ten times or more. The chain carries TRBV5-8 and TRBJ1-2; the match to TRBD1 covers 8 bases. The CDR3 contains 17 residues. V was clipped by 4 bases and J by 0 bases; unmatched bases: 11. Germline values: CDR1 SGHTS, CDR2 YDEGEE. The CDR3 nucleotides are TGTGCCAGCAGCAGGCTACGGACAGGGTCGGCTAACTATGGCTACACCTTC. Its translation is CASSRLRTGSANYGYTF.

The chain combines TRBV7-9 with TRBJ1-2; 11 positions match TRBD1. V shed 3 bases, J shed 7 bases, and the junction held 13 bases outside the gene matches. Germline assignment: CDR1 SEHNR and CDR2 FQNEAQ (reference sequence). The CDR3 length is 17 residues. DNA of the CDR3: TGTGCCAGCAGCTTGGGGCGAAGGACAGGGGGCGGAGGTGGCTACACCTTC. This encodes CASSLGRRTGGGGGYTF.

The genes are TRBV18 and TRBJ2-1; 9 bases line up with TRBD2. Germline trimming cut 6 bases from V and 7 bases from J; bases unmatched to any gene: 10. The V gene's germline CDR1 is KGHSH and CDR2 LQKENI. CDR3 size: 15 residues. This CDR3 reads CASSPIASGVNEQFF. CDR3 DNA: TGTGCCAGCTCTCCGATTGCTAGCGGGGTGAATGAGCAGTTCTTC.

CDR3 DNA sequence: TGTGCCAGCAGCTTACTAGCGGGAGGATGGGATACGCAGTATTTT. This gives the protein CASSLLAGGWDTQYF. The rearrangement uses TRBV11-2 and TRBJ2-3, with 11 bases that match TRBD2. J gave up 6 bases and V 2 bases, and 4 bases lay outside the gene matches. This CDR3 spans 15 amino acids. Germline values: CDR1 SGHAT, CDR2 FQNNGV.

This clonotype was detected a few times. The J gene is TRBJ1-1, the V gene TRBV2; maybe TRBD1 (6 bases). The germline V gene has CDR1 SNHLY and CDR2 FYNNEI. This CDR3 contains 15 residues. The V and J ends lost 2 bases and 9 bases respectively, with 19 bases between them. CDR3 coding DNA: TGTGCCAGCAGTGAAAGGCTGGGCGGACAGCCTAAAGCTTTCTTT. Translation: CASSERLGGQPKAFF.